This T cell receptor (beta chain) comes out of a study of shared clonotypes between healthy human individuals (TCRdb year 2020). The study in broad terms: The cohort comprised a couple of women and a few men aged 18 to 49 years. Libraries were prepared and TCR repertoires were sequenced by different laboratories using diverse techniques, in order to increase sequencing depth and limit assay-specific biases. To estimate repertoire size and how much clonotypes are shared between individuals, the study performed deep sequencing of blood TCR repertoires from about 5 healthy adults. For each donor, three plates each were used for CD4 naive and CD4 memory, two plates were used for CD8 naive, and one plate was used for CD8 memory. Each donor's leukapheresis produced roughly between about 0.9 and 9.5 billion PBMCs. The study at large found these results: Across a handful of donors, around 5% of naive CD4, 3% to 3.5% of naive CD8, 2.3% of memory CD4, and 0.4% to 0.45% of memory CD8 clonotypes were shared. Sampling was restricted to blood, and TCR repertoires in tissues likely differ from the TCR repertoires found in blood. Naive subsets generally had larger estimated clonotype richness than memory subsets. Because the study included a small number of donors, the genetic and exposure-history diversity represented was limited. Compared with non-shared clonotypes, clonotypes shared by all four sorted-subset donors had higher generation probabilities. Pairwise subsampling led to the expectation that sequencing depth would affect the degree of clonotype sharing among donors. Even with the large sequencing depth, rarefaction of the sorted-subset datasets indicated that sequencing was incomplete.

The donors were healthy, HIV-negative adults who had no recently reported acute infections or vaccinations. Only Caucasian adults living in Nashville, Tennessee, USA were represented among the donors. CD4+ T cells were enriched through magnetic negative selection, after which naive cells were positively selected on CD45RA and the remaining negative fraction served as the memory subset. Blood was obtained by leukapheresis, after which PBMCs were separated by Ficoll-Histopaque density gradient centrifugation and cryopreserved in liquid nitrogen vapor phase. Analytical flow cytometry was used to check the purity and quantity of each magnetically sorted T cell population. Each sorted fraction had its genomic DNA isolated and then quantified by UV absorbance on a Nanodrop 2000c. The junction shows trimming of 5 bases on V and 4 bases on J, plus 12 bases between the germline ends. From the germline V gene, CDR1 is SGHTA and CDR2 is FQGTGA. There are 15 amino acids in the CDR3, from cysteine to phenylalanine inclusive. This entry keeps only the CDR3 DNA: 45 bases, framed from base 1.

As regards this clone: Its cognate antigen has yet to be identified. No much larger clone is present one base from it, and per-base qualities are unavailable.

Using the deep immunoSEQ assay, TCR CDR3 regions were amplified from genomic DNA by multiplex PCR. Extracted genomic DNA from each cell subset was spread evenly across all wells of several immunoSEQ 96-well plates, with each plate serving as a replicate. For sorted subsets, each replicate PCR was loaded with about 0.2 ug genomic DNA, equivalent to roughly 30,000 T cell genomes. The purified libraries were quantified using a Qubit 3.0 fluorometer, sized with a Bioanalyzer 2100, and then quantified again using the KAPA Library Quantification kit. Every immunoSEQ 96-well plate was sequenced on a dedicated single-read 150-cycle Illumina NextSeq 550 flow cell. The published analysis was carried out like this. Because only junctional sequences without quality scores were contained in the immunoSEQ output, filtering matching that applied to full-length reads could not be performed. Sequences were annotated with PyIR, a Python wrapper for IgBLAST v1.9, and V/J genes and CDR3 were assigned using IMGT germline references. Any read was removed if the V/J assignment was weak (E-value above 1e-6), the CDR3 was missing, or the read contained stop codons, out-of-frame junctions, or ambiguous translated residues. A V3J clonotype was defined by an identical inferred V gene, J gene, and CDR3 amino acid sequence. The percentage overlap between two repertoires was calculated by dividing the number of shared unique clonotypes by the size of the smaller repertoire. RTK rarefaction, the Chao1 estimator, and Recon v2.1 estimates of unobserved clonotypes were used to assess repertoire richness. Generation probabilities for all TCRbeta clonotypes obtained by the gDNA method from a handful of donors were computed using OLGA. This immuneACCESS table, as held by TCRdb, lists in-frame sequences with V and J called but not all clones. Of the missing ones, under half trace to an unresolved V gene in checked studies; the others have no known cause. D and trimming come from the DNA, and the V and J calls and clone size come from that table. For this sample there are 2 million to 3 million clones; more than 85% appear just once. The top ten clonotypes cover more than 0.35% of the sample.

Recombination linked TRBV7-3 to TRBJ2-6; no D gene can be assigned with confidence. The receptor was isolated from a man younger than 35 in good health. Some clones in this sample may be carry-over from other donors' samples. Sequenced: naive CD4+ T cells from PBMCs. In the paper's terms, the cell subset or site label means: CD45RA+ positively selected. The CDR3 loop reads CASSPYPGGANVLTF. Read as DNA, the sequence is TGTGCCAGCAGCCCTTACCCAGGCGGGGCCAACGTCCTGACTTTC.